Following are 17 T cell receptor beta chains from one sample sequenced in a study of blood T cell repertoires in COVID-19. Only in-frame clones appear in the TCRdb table, and some are missing; sequencing was by immunoSEQ multiplex PCR. The sample contains over 150,000 clones, just under 85% of which appear only once. Sequenced input: peripheral blood. Source of these receptors: a woman older than 75 with COVID-19, enrolled during active disease.

This chain links TRBV13 with TRBJ2-7, with 8 bases that match TRBD2. With 4 bases clipped from V and 6 bases from J, the junction kept 14 bases outside the gene matches. There are 16 residues in the CDR3. The germline V gene has CDR1 PRHDT and CDR2 FYEKMQ (reference sequence). The CDR3 DNA is TGTGCCAGCAGCTCGTATTCGACGGGACTAGTCTCCGAGCAGTACTTC. It yields the protein CASSSYSTGLVSEQYF.

The chain uses TRBV5-1 and TRBJ1-1, with D uncertain. Trimming left V 1 base short and J 3 bases short, with 7 bases between. This CDR3 is built from 13 residues. Germline V gene sequence: CDR1 SGHRS, CDR2 YFSETQ. The CDR3 spells CASSLQVDTEAFF. The CDR3 region has the DNA TGCGCCAGCAGCTTGCAGGTGGACACTGAAGCTTTCTTT.

This chain uses TRBV29-1 with TRBJ1-1; no reliable D call. Looked up from germline, CDR1 is SQVTM and CDR2 is ANQGSEA. V was trimmed by 4 bases and J by 0 bases, leaving 12 bases between them. The length of the CDR3 is 14 residues. The CDR3: CSVVGRPVNTEAFF. In DNA, the CDR3 is TGCAGCGTTGTCGGCAGGCCCGTGAACACTGAAGCTTTCTTT. The full variable domain, completed using reference TRBV29-1 and TRBJ1-1, is SAVISQKPSRDICQRGTSLTIQCQVDSQVTMMFWYRQQPGQSLTLIATANQGSEATYESGFVIDKFPISRPNLTFSTLTVSNMSPEDSSIYLCSVVGRPVNTEAFFGQGTRLTVV.

This clone has a handful of counts. The gene calls are TRBV6-5 and TRBJ1-4; tentative D call: TRBD1 (5 bases). This CDR3 has 15 residues. In germline, CDR1 is MNHEY, CDR2 SVGAGI. V was clipped by 2 bases and J by 8 bases, with 15 bases between them. The CDR3 DNA reads TGTGCCAGCAGTTACAGGGGTCCCTACGGGGAAAAACTGTTTTTT. Encoded protein: CASSYRGPYGEKLFF.

V usage is TRBV5-1 and J usage is TRBJ2-1; a weak D match, TRBD2 (6 bases). The CDR3 loop spans 13 amino acids. Germline V gene data show CDR1 as SGHRS and CDR2 as YFSETQ. Trimming cost V 4 bases and J 6 bases, with 11 bases left between them. The CDR3 spells CASSLTSSNEQFF. CDR3 in DNA: TGCGCCAGCAGCCTGACTAGTAGCAATGAGCAGTTCTTC.

J is TRBJ2-2 and V is TRBV19; the D gene is possibly TRBD2 (5 bases). There are 15 residues in the CDR3. Germline assignment: CDR1 LNHDA and CDR2 SQIVND (reference sequence). Trimming stripped 9 bases from V and 5 bases from J, with 19 bases between. Here the CDR3 reads CASRGGDRVTGELFF. CDR3 DNA: TGTGCCAGCCGAGGAGGCGATCGGGTAACCGGGGAGCTGTTTTTT.

V is TRBV5-5 and J is TRBJ2-1; tentatively, D is TRBD1 (5 bases). The germline CDR1 and CDR2 sequences are SGHKS and YYEKEE (reference sequence). Trimming removed 2 bases from V and 0 bases from J, with 6 bases in between. This CDR3 spans 14 amino acids. This CDR3 is CASSLGDSYNEQFF. CDR3 coding DNA: TGTGCCAGCAGCTTAGGGGACTCCTACAATGAGCAGTTCTTC.

The chain recombines TRBV6-5 with TRBJ1-3; D gene uncertain. Germline lookup yields CDR1 MNHEY and CDR2 SVGAGI. V was pared by 6 bases and J by 1 base, with 13 bases between. The CDR3 totals 15 residues. The CDR3 protein is CASRARIGSGNTIYF. The CDR3 DNA reads as TGTGCCAGCAGGGCCAGAATCGGGTCTGGAAACACCATATATTTT.

V usage is TRBV3-1 (or the pseudogene TRBV3-2) and J usage is TRBJ1-1; D is possibly TRBD1 (5 bases). V lost 1 base, J lost 2 bases, and 11 bases lay in between. Germline V gene lookup returns CDR1 LGHDT and CDR2 YNNKEL (reference sequence). This CDR3 contains 15 residues. The CDR3 sequence is CASSQVLQVNTEAFF. DNA for the CDR3: TGTGCCAGCAGCCAAGTTCTACAGGTAAACACTGAAGCTTTCTTT.

This clone was counted a single time. The gene calls are TRBV19 and TRBJ2-2, with TRBD1 matching 9 bases. The CDR3 is 17 residues long. J was trimmed by 4 bases and V by 1 base; bases with no gene match: 7. Looked up from germline, CDR1 is LNHDA and CDR2 is SQIVND (reference sequence). This chain's CDR3 is CASSIAAGTGSTGELFF. The CDR3, as DNA: TGTGCCAGTAGTATAGCAGCCGGGACAGGGAGCACCGGGGAGCTGTTTTTT. The full variable domain, its missing parts supplied by reference TRBV19 and TRBJ2-2, is DGGITQSPKYLFRKEGQNVTLSCEQNLNHDAMYWYRQDPGQGLRLIYYSQIVNDFQKGDIAEGYSVSREKKESFPLTVTSAQKNPTAFYLCASSIAAGTGSTGELFFGEGSRLTVL.

V and J are TRBV5-6 and TRBJ2-1; 9 bases align to TRBD1. This CDR3 comprises 17 residues. Unmatched junction bases numbered 10, after V lost 1 base and J lost 5 bases. CDR1 SGHDT and CDR2 YYEEEE come from the germline V gene. The CDR3 coding sequence is TGTGCCAGCAGCTTGTTTCTGACAGGGGGTAAGGACAATGAGCAGTTCTTC. Translating it yields CASSLFLTGGKDNEQFF.

The V gene is TRBV5-1, the J gene TRBJ2-7; 7 bases match TRBD1. V dropped 5 bases and J dropped 3; count of bases not matched to a gene: 5. This CDR3 has 13 residues. Germline values: CDR1 SGHRS, CDR2 YFSETQ. Written as DNA, the CDR3 is TGCGCCAGCAGGACGACAGGGATCTACGAGCAGTACTTC. Protein sequence: CASRTTGIYEQYF.

This chain links TRBV7-2 with TRBJ2-7, with D possibly matching TRBD2 (5 bases). Per the germline V gene, CDR1 is SGHTA and CDR2 is FQGNSA. The V and J ends lost 0 bases and 6 bases respectively, with 18 bases between them. The CDR3 contains 16 residues. The CDR3 region is CASSLAGTSIRGEQYF. CDR3 nucleotides: TGTGCCAGCAGCTTAGCCGGAACTAGTATCCGGGGCGAGCAGTACTTC.

The rearrangement joins TRBV6-4 to TRBJ2-3, with TRBD2 as a possible D gene (6 bases). There are 16 residues in the CDR3. V was trimmed by 0 bases and J by 4 bases, leaving 14 bases between them. CDR1 is MRHNA, CDR2 SNTAGT, per germline. This CDR3 is CASSDSGLRVPDTQYF. As DNA, the CDR3 is TGTGCCAGCAGTGACTCGGGACTCCGGGTCCCAGATACGCAGTATTTT.

The V gene is TRBV6-4, the J gene TRBJ1-2; D perhaps matches TRBD1 (5 bases). Trimming shortened V by 7 bases and J by 6 bases, and 21 bases separated the two germline ends. In germline, CDR1 is MRHNA, CDR2 SNTAGT. CDR3 length: 15 amino acids. This chain's CDR3 is CASKPAGPLGNGYTF. In nucleotides, the CDR3 is TGTGCCAGCAAACCTGCGGGACCGCTTGGGAATGGCTACACCTTC.

J is TRBJ1-6 and V is TRBV2, with 8 nucleotides matching TRBD1. There are 14 residues in the CDR3. The trim removed 8 bases at V and 8 bases at J, leaving 8 bases unmatched. Per germline, CDR1 SNHLY and CDR2 FYNNEI. The CDR3 reads CASGNGQGYSPLHF. DNA for the CDR3: TGTGCCAGCGGAAATGGACAGGGTTATTCACCCCTCCACTTT.

The CDR3 loop is CASRPPSGRVDEQYF. The CDR3, as DNA: TGTGCCAGCAGACCTCCTAGCGGGAGGGTGGACGAGCAGTACTTC. This sequence joins TRBV5-8 and TRBJ2-7; 12 bases fit TRBD2. Germline V lookup: CDR1 SGHTS, CDR2 YDEGEE. The CDR3 is made up of 15 amino acids. The J segment lost 5 bases and the V segment lost 5 bases, leaving 8 bases of the junction unmatched. The full variable domain, its missing parts supplied by reference TRBV5-8 and TRBJ2-7, is EAGVTQSPTHLIKTRGQQATLRCSPISGHTSVYWYQQALGLGLQFLLWYDEGEERNRGNFPPRFSGRQFPNYSSELNVNALELEDSALYLCASRPPSGRVDEQYFGPGTRLTVT.